This section outlines one TCR beta chain sequence together with its context. Its matching antigen is unknown. Trimming cost V 5 bases and J 7 bases; bases outside gene matches: 8. Germline assignment: CDR1 MNHNY and CDR2 SVGAGI (reference sequence). The CDR3 runs to 13 residues. TCRdb redid the calling of the reads with MiXCR, one entry per CDR3 protein. The sample yields approximately 250,000 distinct CDR3 sequences, under 25% seen once. These data are taken from a study of T cell repertoires in cytomegalovirus infection. Findings and limits, study-wide: The ex vivo response was dominated by HLA-C-restricted CMV-specific TCR beta clonotypes.

The specimen sequenced was CD8+ T cells from PBMCs. The receptor comes from a human donor in good health (CMV status not recorded). Some clones in this sample may be carry-over from other donors' samples. V is TRBV6-6 and J is TRBJ2-7; TRBD2 aligns across 7 bases. The CDR3 DNA reads TGTGCCAGCAGTGACGGGGGGAGCTGGGAGCAGTACTTC. This sequence encodes CASSDGGSWEQYF.